This entry lists 3 T cell receptor beta chains sequenced from one sample in a study of blood T cell repertoires in COVID-19. Method: immunoSEQ multiplex PCR; TCRdb's copy keeps in-frame clones and lacks some. The sample records tens of thousands of clones, around nine tenths being singletons. Sequencing input: peripheral blood. These receptor sequences come from a human donor in a cohort sampled during active COVID-19.

V gene TRBV11-2 combines with J gene TRBJ2-1, with TRBD2 matching over 8 bases. With 0 bases clipped from V and 9 bases from J, the junction kept 10 bases outside the gene matches. This CDR3 comprises 16 residues. CDR1 is SGHAT and CDR2 is FQNNGV in the germline V gene. CDR3 amino acids: CASSLDLGTRGREQFF. DNA for the CDR3: TGTGCCAGCAGCTTAGATCTCGGGACTAGGGGACGTGAGCAGTTCTTC.

This clone was recorded only once. The rearrangement joins TRBV14 to TRBJ2-7, with 14 bases matching TRBD2. V was pared by 4 bases and J by 6 bases, with 11 bases of the junction left unmatched. CDR3 length: 17 residues. Looked up from germline, CDR1 is SGHDN and CDR2 is FVKESK. In DNA, the CDR3 is TGTGCCAGCAGCCGGGGAGGACTAGCGGGAGGAACGGCCGAGCAGTACTTC. Amino acids: CASSRGGLAGGTAEQYF.

The chain is built from TRBV5-6 and TRBJ2-1; a possible D gene is TRBD1 (6 bases). Germline V lookup: CDR1 SGHDT, CDR2 YYEEEE. Trimming left V 4 bases short and J 4 bases short, with 15 bases between. CDR3 length: 15 residues. This chain's CDR3 is CASSLWGHLYNEQFF. The CDR3 coding sequence is TGTGCCAGCAGCCTCTGGGGACATCTATACAATGAGCAGTTCTTC.